The following is a TCR beta chain sequence with its context. Its target is not known. These data belong to a study of cytomegalovirus exposure and HLA in healthy donors. Study-wide results and caveats: Presence/absence analyses assumed roughly uniform sequencing depth across donors, which may not hold. Earlier results showed most TCR beta V segments being productive about 87% or about 30% of the time. Later genetic work tied a missense DCLRE1C variant to beta-chain V and J trimming. Upon later analysis, HLA-associated TCR beta chains proved more clonally expanded than other, equally common chains.

PCR was performed using 60 Vbeta and 13 Jbeta primers. Sequencing used immunoSEQ multiplex PCR; TCRdb keeps in-frame clones, though not all of them. The table has 150,000 to 200,000 clones, 65% to 85% seen once; the top ten hold about 1.7%. Germline V lookup: CDR1 MNHEY, CDR2 SVGAGI. V lost 5 bases and J 4 bases, leaving 17 bases between the germline ends. CDR3 length: 15 residues. The sequence was obtained from a young man in good health and CMV-seronegative. Material for sequencing was PBMCs. The V and J genes are TRBV6-5 and TRBJ1-2; no clear D. The DNA for the CDR3 is TGTGCCAGCAGTCCACCGGAGGGAGGAGGCTATGGCTACACCTTC. It specifies CASSPPEGGGYGYTF.